The rows below give T cell receptor beta chains drawn from one sample of a study of OX40 agonist ivuxolimab in advanced cancers. Method: immunoSEQ multiplex PCR; TCRdb's copy keeps in-frame clones and lacks some. The data show approximately 100,000 clones, approximately 90% seen once. The sample in question was CD4+ or CD8+ T cells sorted from blood, obtained in a trial of the OX40 agonist ivuxolimab. These receptors came from an adult with an advanced solid tumor such as melanoma, head and neck, liver or kidney cancer. Both conserved end residues are part of each CDR3. D genes are given only for firm matches. Some rows mark clone size as missing; the rest say once, few, many or name a class of expanded clone.

d_gene | j_gene | v_gene | abundance | CDR3nt | CDR3aa
NA | TRBJ2-7 | TRBV30 | NA | TGTGCCTGGAGTGTAGGTCAGGCGGCCTACGAGCAGTACTTC | CAWSVGQAAYEQYF
NA | TRBJ1-5 | TRBV6-6 | NA | TGTGCCAGCAGCCCCAACAGGGCTCAGCAGCCCCAGCATTTT | CASSPNRAQQPQHF
NA | TRBJ2-7 | TRBV6-1 | NA | TGTGCCAGCAGTCTAGGGGGGTTACTCTCCTACGAGCAGTACTTC | CASSLGGLLSYEQYF
NA | TRBJ1-1 | TRBV5-1 | NA | TGCGCCAGCAGCTTGGGGACCGCGGCTGAAGCTTTCTTT | CASSLGTAAEAFF
NA | TRBJ1-3 | TRBV10-3 | NA | TGTGCCATCAGGACTGGAAACACCATATATTTT | CAIRTGNTIYF
NA | TRBJ1-4 | TRBV7-2 | NA | TGTGCCAGCAGCTCCGGCCCAAAACTGTTTTTT | CASSSGPKLFF
NA | TRBJ1-5 | TRBV4-1 | few | TGCGCCAGCAGCCAGACGACGGGGAACAATCAGCCCCAGCATTTT | CASSQTTGNNQPQHF
NA | TRBJ2-3 | TRBV4-2 | NA | TGTGCCAGCAGCCAAGATTGGGGGCGTGCAGATACGCAGTATTTT | CASSQDWGRADTQYF
NA | TRBJ2-1 | TRBV21-1 | NA | TGTGCCAGCAGCCCCCTCGCCGGGGGGGCCTTTGAGCAGTTCTTC | CASSPLAGGAFEQFF
NA | TRBJ1-3 | TRBV6-6 | NA | TGTGCCAGCACTCGGGGGGGCCCGTCCTCTGGAAACACCATATATTTT | CASTRGGPSSGNTIYF
NA | TRBJ2-7 | TRBV25-1 | NA | TGTGCCAGCAGGGTGAACTACGAGCAGTACTTC | CASRVNYEQYF
NA | TRBJ1-1 | TRBV10-3 | NA | TGTGCCTCTTACAGGGAGCTGTCCACTGAAGCTTTCTTT | CASYRELSTEAFF
TRBD2 | TRBJ2-2 | TRBV29-1 | NA | TGCAGCGGGGGGACTAGCGGTGGAACGAACACCGGGGAGCTGTTTTTT | CSGGTSGGTNTGELFF
TRBD1 | TRBJ1-5 | TRBV30 | NA | TGTGCCTGGAGTCCGGGACAGGGTCATCAGCCCCAGCATTTT | CAWSPGQGHQPQHF
NA | TRBJ2-3 | TRBV5-1 | NA | TGCGCCAGCAGCTTGAGTAGAAGTGCAGATACGCAGTATTTT | CASSLSRSADTQYF
NA | TRBJ2-7 | TRBV28 | NA | TGTGCCAGCAGAACGTCTGGGTTCAACGAGTACGAGCAGTACTTC | CASRTSGFNEYEQYF
NA | TRBJ2-2 | TRBV18 | NA | TGTGCCAGCTCACCTCAGGGACGAACCGGGGTCGGGGAGCTGTTTTTT | CASSPQGRTGVGELFF
NA | TRBJ1-5 | TRBV10-3 | NA | TGTGCCATCAGTTCTGGGAGGGGCCAAGGGCCCCAGCATTTT | CAISSGRGQGPQHF
NA | TRBJ1-2 | TRBV30 | NA | TGTGCCTGGAGTGTCCACAGCTACTATGGCTACACCTTC | CAWSVHSYYGYTF
TRBD2 | TRBJ2-7 | TRBV11-2 | many | TGTGCCAGCAGCCCACTCTTAGCGGGGATCCGGGGCGAGCAGTACTTC | CASSPLLAGIRGEQYF
TRBD1 | TRBJ2-1 | TRBV5-1 | NA | TGCGCCAGCAGCTTGGAACAGGGGGACAATGAGCAGTTCTTC | CASSLEQGDNEQFF
NA | TRBJ1-4 | TRBV7-2 | NA | TGTGCCAGCAGCTCGGGACGCCTCAATGAAAAACTGTTTTTT | CASSSGRLNEKLFF
TRBD1 | TRBJ2-7 | TRBV2 | NA | TGTGCCAGCAGTTACAGGGGGTTCGAGCAGTACTTC | CASSYRGFEQYF
NA | TRBJ1-5 | TRBV5-1 | once | TGCGCCAGCAGCTTGATCCCCGGGAACGGCCAGCCCCAGCATTTT | CASSLIPGNGQPQHF
TRBD1 | TRBJ1-1 | TRBV9 | NA | TGTGCCAGCACCAAAGACCCGGGACAGTTGAACACTGAAGCTTTCTTT | CASTKDPGQLNTEAFF
NA | TRBJ2-7 | TRBV5-6 | NA | TGTGCCAGCAGCATCAACTACGAGCAGTACTTC | CASSINYEQYF
NA | TRBJ2-1 | TRBV19 | NA | TGTGCCAGTAGTATAGACCGGCTTAGCTCCTACAATGAGCAGTTCTTC | CASSIDRLSSYNEQFF
TRBD1 | TRBJ1-1 | TRBV30 | NA | TGTGCCTGGAATCCAGGGGGGTACACTGAAGCTTTCTTT | CAWNPGGYTEAFF
NA | TRBJ1-6 | TRBV9 | NA | TGTGCCAGCAGCCCGCAGATGGGGGGACTTAATTCACCCCTCCACTTT | CASSPQMGGLNSPLHF
NA | TRBJ1-4 | TRBV30 | NA | TGTGCCTGGAGTGTAGGCCTTAATGAAAAACTGTTTTTT | CAWSVGLNEKLFF
TRBD1 | TRBJ1-6 | TRBV30 | NA | TGTGCCTGGAGTTCAGCGGGACAGGGGGGATCACCCCTCCACTTT | CAWSSAGQGGSPLHF
NA | TRBJ1-1 | TRBV19 | few | TGTGCCAGTAGTAGAACAGGGATGGGTACTGAAGCTTTCTTT | CASSRTGMGTEAFF
NA | TRBJ1-2 | TRBV5-6 | NA | TGTGCCAGCAGCTCCGGGACGGCTAACTATGGCTACACCTTC | CASSSGTANYGYTF
NA | TRBJ1-4 | TRBV7-6 | NA | TGTGCCAGCAGCTTGGAACAGGTTAATGAAAAACTGTTTTTT | CASSLEQVNEKLFF
NA | TRBJ1-4 | TRBV2 | NA | TGTGGTGGAGCAGGGGCCGGGCGGGAAAAACTGTTTTTT | CGGAGAGREKLFF
NA | TRBJ2-7 | TRBV29-1 | few | TGCAGCGTTGAAGATCCCCTATCCTACGAGCAGTACTTC | CSVEDPLSYEQYF
TRBD1 | TRBJ2-3 | TRBV7-3 | NA | TGTGCCAGCAGCCCAGGGGGTAGGACAGATACGCAGTATTTT | CASSPGGRTDTQYF
NA | TRBJ2-7 | TRBV19 | NA | TGTGCCAGTAGTAGGAGAAACAACTACGAGCAGTACTTC | CASSRRNNYEQYF
NA | TRBJ2-5 | TRBV10-2 | NA | TGCGCCAGCAAGAGGGCGGGTGAGGGGACCCAGTACTTC | CASKRAGEGTQYF
NA | TRBJ2-5 | TRBV4-1 | NA | TGCGCCAGCAGTCCGGGGTTAGAGACCCAGTACTTC | CASSPGLETQYF
NA | TRBJ2-3 | TRBV7-2 | NA | TGTGCCAGCAGCTTCGAGACAGCTAGCACAGATACGCAGTATTTT | CASSFETASTDTQYF
TRBD2 | TRBJ2-1 | TRBV15 | NA | TGTGCCACCAGCAGACCACTAGCGGGGGGGCTAAATGAGCAGTTCTTC | CATSRPLAGGLNEQFF
NA | TRBJ1-5 | TRBV6-5 | few | TGTGCCAGCAGTTACGGCGGGAGCCAGCCCCAGCATTTT | CASSYGGSQPQHF
TRBD1 | TRBJ1-3 | TRBV30 | once | TGTGCCTGGAGTACAGGGGGGTACACCATATATTTT | CAWSTGGYTIYF
TRBD2 | TRBJ2-7 | TRBV11-2 | NA | TGTGCCAGCAGCTTATTGAGAAAGGGGACTAGCGGGTCACCCTACGAGCAGTACTTC | CASSLLRKGTSGSPYEQYF
TRBD1 | TRBJ1-5 | TRBV4-1 | NA | TGCGCCAGCAGCCTGTATCCCGGGACAGGGGCTCAGCCCCAGCATTTT | CASSLYPGTGAQPQHF
NA | TRBJ1-2 | TRBV14 | NA | TGTGCCAGCAGCCAAGAACCAGGGGTGAATGGCTACACCTTC | CASSQEPGVNGYTF
NA | TRBJ1-1 | TRBV11-3 | few | TGTGCCAGCAGCTTAGATGGCTCCAAAGGGACTGAAGCTTTCTTT | CASSLDGSKGTEAFF
NA | TRBJ2-7 | TRBV1 | NA | TGCACCAGCAGCCAAGATTGTGCAGCTTGGTACCTATCGTCCTACGAGCAGTACTTC | CTSSQDCAAWYLSSYEQYF
NA | TRBJ1-2 | TRBV4-3 | NA | TGCGCCAGCAGCCAAGAACGTTCGGCAGTCAGCTATGGCTACACCTTC | CASSQERSAVSYGYTF